This T cell receptor (beta chain) came from a study of T cell repertoires in cytomegalovirus infection. The study's findings and limits: Identification of carriers of CMV plus the relevant HLA was achieved through cumulative public TCR beta family frequency.

CDR1 MNHEY and CDR2 SMNVEV come from the germline V gene (reference sequence). CDR3 length: 15 amino acids. Between the trimmed V and J ends, which lost 3 bases and 0 bases, there was a span of 11 bases. TCRdb recomputed calls from the reads with MiXCR, one row per CDR3 protein. The sample has approximately 990,000 distinct CDR3 sequences, around 31% seen once; the top ten hold around an eighth. As concerns this clonotype: Its target is not known.

This clonotype originated in a human donor in good health (CMV status not recorded). Some clones in this sample may be carry-over from other donors' samples. This rearrangement joins TRBV27 to TRBJ1-2, with D possibly TRBD1 on 6 matching bases. The input for sequencing was cultured CD8+ T cells from PBMCs, taken from culture after CMV antigen stimulation. CDR3 sequence (DNA): TGTGCCAGCAGTTTCCAGGGGCCGCCTAACTATGGCTACACCTTC. Translated, it gives CASSFQGPPNYGYTF.